This T cell receptor beta chain was identified during a study of CD8 T cells in ankylosing spondylitis. Study-wide results and limits: What seemed typical of ankylosing spondylitis blood was a TCR beta motif built from about 8 highly homologous variants. Within matched ankylosing spondylitis synovial fluid, disease-linked clones were reportedly significantly enriched.

There are many counts of this clonotype. Its matching antigen is unknown. With molecular barcodes, quantitative 5'-RACE was used to make the TCR beta libraries. TCRdb re-analysed the 5' RACE reads in MiXCR, keeping a single row per CDR3 protein. The sample has about 460,000 distinct CDR3 sequences; over 4% are singletons. Germline V gene sequence: CDR1 MNHNS, CDR2 SASEGT. The CDR3 loop spans 14 amino acids. V lost 7 bases, J lost 9 bases, and 11 bases stayed unmatched. The chain combines TRBV6-1 with TRBJ2-1, with 8 nucleotides matching TRBD2. Source material: blood, either unsorted or a sorted T cell fraction (not recorded which). The sequence was obtained from a male donor with ankylosing spondylitis. The CDR3 sequence: CASTPGLASGEQFF. CDR3 DNA: TGTGCCAGCACCCCCGGACTAGCCAGCGGTGAGCAGTTCTTC.